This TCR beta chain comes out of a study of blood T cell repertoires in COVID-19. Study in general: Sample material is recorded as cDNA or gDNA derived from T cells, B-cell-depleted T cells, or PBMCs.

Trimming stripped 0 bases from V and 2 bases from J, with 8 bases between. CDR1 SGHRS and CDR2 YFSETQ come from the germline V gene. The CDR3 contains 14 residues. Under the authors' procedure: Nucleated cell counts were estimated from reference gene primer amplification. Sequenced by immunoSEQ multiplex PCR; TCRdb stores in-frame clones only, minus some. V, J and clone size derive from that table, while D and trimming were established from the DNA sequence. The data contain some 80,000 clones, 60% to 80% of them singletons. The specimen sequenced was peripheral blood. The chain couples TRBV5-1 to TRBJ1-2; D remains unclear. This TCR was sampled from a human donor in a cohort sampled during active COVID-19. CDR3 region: CASSLGLPNYGYTF. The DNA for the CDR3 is TGCGCCAGCAGCTTGGGACTCCCCAACTATGGCTACACCTTC.